Below, 8 T cell receptor beta chains from the same sample are listed, as sequenced in a study of cytomegalovirus exposure and HLA in healthy donors. This PCR relied on a set of 60 Vbeta primers and 13 Jbeta primers. The method was immunoSEQ multiplex PCR; TCRdb's version includes in-frame clones alone and lacks a portion of them. In the table there are tens of thousands of clones, over 75% of which are singletons. Sequencing was performed on PBMCs. These receptors were collected from a male donor in good health and CMV-seropositive.

This rearrangement joins TRBV6-5 to TRBJ1-1; the match to TRBD1 covers 7 bases. This CDR3 has 14 amino acids. Germline values: CDR1 MNHEY, CDR2 SVGAGI. The J segment lost 1 base and the V segment lost 6 bases, leaving 5 bases of the junction unmatched. CDR3 in DNA: TGTGCCAGCAGGCGACAGGGTTGGAACACTGAAGCTTTCTTT. This encodes CASRRQGWNTEAFF.

This clone has only a few counts. The chain is built from TRBV29-1 and TRBJ1-6, with 8 bases matching TRBD1. The junction had 9 bases not matched to a gene; V was cut back by 6 bases and J by 8 bases. The V gene's germline CDR1 is SQVTM and CDR2 ANQGSEA. The CDR3 loop spans 14 amino acids. The CDR3 bases are TGCAGCGTATCTTCCGGGACAGGACATTCACCCCTCCACTTT. Protein product: CSVSSGTGHSPLHF.

The chain combines TRBV19 with TRBJ2-2; tentative D call: TRBD1 (6 bases). The CDR3 is 15 residues long. In germline, CDR1 is LNHDA, CDR2 SQIVND (reference sequence). The ends were cut back, 3 bases at V and 6 bases at J, with 14 bases in the middle. The CDR3 reads CASSIYRAPSGELFF. The CDR3 region has the DNA TGTGCCAGTAGTATTTACAGGGCCCCCTCCGGGGAGCTGTTTTTT.

The CDR3 here is CASSPRVGLQGDEQFF. CDR3 sequence (DNA): TGTGCCAGCAGCCCGAGAGTAGGTCTGCAGGGCGATGAGCAGTTCTTC. The chain is built from TRBV9 and TRBJ2-1; possible D gene TRBD1, 5 bases. CDR1 SGDLS and CDR2 YYNGEE come from the germline V gene. Trimming shortened V by 4 bases and J by 8 bases, and 22 bases separated the two germline ends. The CDR3 runs to 16 residues.

This clone has just a few counts. This sequence joins TRBV6-6 and TRBJ1-1, with D maybe TRBD1 (6 bases). The CDR3 runs 15 residues. Germline V CDR1 and CDR2: MNHNY, SVGAGI (reference sequence). V dropped 6 bases and J dropped 7 bases, with 21 bases sitting between them. The CDR3 loop is CASSLQGPGVGEAFF. The CDR3 DNA sequence: TGTGCCAGCAGCCTACAGGGCCCCGGAGTGGGTGAAGCTTTCTTT.

V and J are TRBV7-3 and TRBJ2-1; D is unclear. Germline-derived CDR1 and CDR2 are SGHTA and FQGTGA. V dropped 1 base and J dropped 9 bases, with 10 bases sitting between them. This CDR3 has 13 residues. Written as DNA, the CDR3 is TGTGCCAGCAGCTTAATACCTAGTGGTGAGCAGTTCTTC. It encodes CASSLIPSGEQFF.

The V gene is TRBV18, the J gene TRBJ2-7; D possibly corresponds to TRBD2 (6 bases). The CDR3 sequence is 13 residues long. From germline, CDR1 is KGHSH and CDR2 LQKENI. The V gene lost 2 bases and the J gene lost 4 bases, with 9 bases spanning the gap. This CDR3 is CASSPVGGYEQYF. The CDR3 DNA reads as TGTGCCAGCTCACCAGTGGGGGGATACGAGCAGTACTTC. The full variable domain, rest sourced from reference TRBV18 and TRBJ2-7, is NAGVMQNPRHLVRRRGQEARLRCSPMKGHSHVYWYRQLPEEGLKFMVYLQKENIIDESGMPKERFSAEFPKEGPSILRIQQVVRGDSAAYFCASSPVGGYEQYFGPGTRLTVT.

This chain uses TRBV27 with TRBJ2-7; maybe TRBD1 (5 bases). The ends were cut back, 0 bases at V and 3 bases at J, with 12 bases in the middle. The germline V gene encodes CDR1 MNHEY and CDR2 SMNVEV (reference sequence). The CDR3 extends over 15 amino acids. Here the CDR3 DNA reads TGTGCCAGCAGTTTATCCCCAGCAGGGAACTACGAGCAGTACTTC. This encodes CASSLSPAGNYEQYF.